Described below is a single T cell receptor (beta chain) sequence and its context. Its antigen is unknown. This sample was taken from a study of shared clonotypes between healthy human individuals. The ends lost 4 bases at V and 6 bases at J; junction bases unmatched: 15. The germline CDR1 and CDR2 sequences are MGHRA and YSYEKL. This CDR3 spans 16 amino acids. General study points: Naive CD4 clonotypes overlapped across several donors at approximately 5%.

TCRdb keeps only in-frame clones here, not all; method: immunoSEQ multiplex PCR. The profile shows 2 million to 2.5 million clones, roughly 90% of them singletons. The specimen sequenced was naive CD4+ T cells from PBMCs. Subset specified: CD45RA+ positively selected. This sequence joins TRBV4-1 and TRBJ2-7; 7 nucleotides line up with TRBD1. The receptor comes from a man in his late teens or twenties in good health. Some clones in this sample may be carry-over from other donors' samples. CDR3 nucleotide sequence: TGCGCCAGCAGCCTATTAATTCCGGGACAGCCCCCCGAGCAGTACTTC. Its protein is CASSLLIPGQPPEQYF.